A selection of T cell receptor beta chains follows, all from one sample in a study of blood T cell repertoires in COVID-19. Profiling relied on immunoSEQ multiplex PCR, and the TCRdb table lists in-frame clones only, not all of them. The sample holds more than 250,000 clones, approximately 87% seen once. The sequenced sample was peripheral blood. The source of these receptors is a human donor in a cohort sampled during active COVID-19. Both conserved end residues are part of each CDR3. The D gene is left open where the match is weak. Size tells how often a clone was seen (once, few, many) or the class of an expanded clone, and some rows leave it out.

>TRBD2|TRBV7-2|.|TRBJ2-3
CASSLRFLAGGLLF
TGTGCCAGCAGCTTAAGGTTTCTAGCGGGGGGCCTCCTTTTT
>.|TRBV6-5|.|TRBJ2-5
CASRFKETQYF
TGTGCCAGCAGGTTTAAAGAGACCCAGTACTTC
>.|TRBV18|few|TRBJ1-5
CASSHLDRRSSNQPQHF
TGTGCCAGCTCACACCTTGACAGAAGAAGTAGCAATCAGCCCCAGCATTTT
>.|TRBV21-1|once|TRBJ2-5
CASSKVRGPIRGETQYF
TGTGCCAGCAGCAAAGTGAGGGGGCCGATTAGGGGAGAGACCCAGTACTTC
>.|TRBV15|.|TRBJ2-7
CATSRAAGRAYEQYF
TGTGCCACCAGCAGGGCTGCTGGCAGGGCGTACGAGCAGTACTTC
>.|TRBV6-1|.|TRBJ1-2
CASSEAPGWDGYTF
TGTGCCAGCAGTGAAGCCCCGGGTTGGGATGGCTACACCTTC
>.|TRBV7-3|.|TRBJ2-2
CASSLSGTGELFF
TGTGCCAGCAGCTTAAGCGGCACCGGGGAGCTGTTTTTT
>.|TRBV6-4|.|TRBJ2-2
CASSSGLRDTGELFF
TGTGCCAGCAGTTCCGGACTACGGGACACCGGGGAGCTGTTTTTT
>.|TRBV18|.|TRBJ2-7
CASSPAVASVTYEQYF
TGTGCCAGCTCACCAGCCGTGGCCTCAGTTACCTACGAGCAGTACTTC
>TRBD1|TRBV27|.|TRBJ1-6
CASSPQTGEFRNSPLHF
TGTGCCAGCAGTCCCCAGACAGGGGAGTTCCGTAATTCACCCCTCCACTTT
>TRBD1|TRBV18|.|TRBJ1-2
CASSPSGTGVGYTF
TGTGCCAGCTCACCTAGTGGGACAGGGGTTGGCTACACCTTC
>TRBD2|TRBV4-3|.|TRBJ2-7
CASSQDAGTGTSGYEQYF
TGCGCCAGCAGCCAAGATGCGGGAACAGGGACTAGCGGCTACGAGCAGTACTTC
>TRBD2|TRBV19|once|TRBJ2-6
CASSDSGRAGANVLTF
TGTGCCAGTAGCGATTCGGGGAGGGCTGGGGCCAACGTCCTGACTTTC
>TRBD2|TRBV29-1|few|TRBJ2-1
CSVEDPYSGSRGEQFF
TGCAGCGTTGAAGATCCCTATAGCGGGAGTAGGGGTGAGCAGTTCTTC
>.|TRBV2|.|TRBJ2-1
CASNITPDNEQFF
TGTGCCAGCAATATTACCCCGGACAATGAGCAGTTCTTC
>.|TRBV5-1|.|TRBJ1-2
CASSPDSNYGYTF
TGCGCCAGCAGCCCGGACTCTAACTATGGCTACACCTTC
>TRBD1|TRBV5-1|.|TRBJ2-7
CASSPDRGSEQYF
TGCGCCAGCTCCCCGGACAGGGGGAGCGAGCAGTACTTC
>TRBD1|TRBV6-1|.|TRBJ2-7
CASSALQGHTYEQYF
TGTGCCAGCAGTGCCCTACAGGGGCACACCTACGAGCAGTACTTC
>TRBD1|TRBV4-2|.|TRBJ2-5
CASSQSGQNQETQYF
TGTGCCAGCAGCCAATCGGGACAGAACCAAGAGACCCAGTACTTC
>TRBD2|TRBV29-1|.|TRBJ2-7
CSVAGTSGSEQYF
TGCAGCGTGGCCGGGACTAGCGGGAGTGAGCAGTACTTC
>.|TRBV20-1|.|TRBJ2-7
CSASWLASEQYF
TGCAGTGCTAGTTGGCTAGCATCTGAGCAGTACTTC
>.|TRBV7-2|few|TRBJ1-2
CASSLVQTIANYGYTF
TGTGCCAGCAGCTTAGTACAGACCATTGCTAACTATGGCTACACCTTC
>.|TRBV18|.|TRBJ2-7
CASSPEGEGAYEQYF
TGTGCCAGCTCACCAGAGGGAGAGGGGGCCTACGAGCAGTACTTC
>.|TRBV15|.|TRBJ1-1
CATSRPGSRNTEAFF
TGTGCCACCAGCAGGCCAGGGTCGCGGAACACTGAAGCTTTCTTT
>TRBD1|TRBV6-2/TRBV6-3|.|TRBJ2-1
CASSTPGTAYNEQFF
TGTGCCAGCAGTACTCCCGGGACAGCCTACAATGAGCAGTTCTTC
>TRBD1|TRBV11-2|.|TRBJ2-7
CASSLDRGYEQYF
TGTGCCAGCAGCTTGGACAGGGGTTACGAGCAGTACTTC
>.|TRBV2|.|TRBJ2-5
CASRKTRLPIPQETQYF
TGTGCCAGCAGAAAAACTCGACTCCCGATACCCCAAGAGACCCAGTACTTC
>.|TRBV6-5|.|TRBJ2-1
CASSYAPVPYNEQFF
TGTGCCAGCAGTTATGCGCCCGTCCCCTACAATGAGCAGTTCTTC
>TRBD1|TRBV4-1|.|TRBJ2-1
CASSRALSGTGIYNEQFF
TGCGCCAGCAGCCGAGCCCTCTCCGGGACAGGGATCTACAATGAGCAGTTCTTC
>.|TRBV7-9|once|TRBJ1-4
CASSSGGSKEKLFF
TGTGCCAGCAGCTCCGGAGGATCGAAGGAAAAACTGTTTTTT
>TRBD2|TRBV3-1/TRBV3-2|.|TRBJ2-5
CASSLRGAGEETQYF
TGTGCCAGCAGCCTCCGTGGGGCGGGGGAAGAGACCCAGTACTTC
>TRBD1|TRBV7-8|.|TRBJ1-4
CASSLETGSGEKLFF
TGTGCCAGCAGCTTAGAGACAGGGTCTGGTGAAAAACTGTTTTTT
>.|TRBV3-1/TRBV3-2|.|TRBJ1-3
CASSQPRGNTIYF
TGTGCCAGCAGCCAGCCCAGGGGAAACACCATATATTTT
>.|TRBV25-1|once|TRBJ2-5
CASSEPGAAVTQYF
TGTGCCAGCAGTGAACCGGGAGCAGCCGTTACCCAGTACTTC
>.|TRBV28|.|TRBJ1-1
CASRQQVNTEAFF
TGTGCCAGCAGACAACAGGTTAACACTGAAGCTTTCTTT
>TRBD1|TRBV19|.|TRBJ1-5
CASSIRGNQPQHF
TGTGCCAGTAGTATCAGGGGGAATCAGCCCCAGCATTTT
>.|TRBV7-2|.|TRBJ1-2
CASSPDITNYGYTF
TGTGCCAGCAGCCCCGACATAACTAACTATGGCTACACCTTC
>TRBD1|TRBV28|.|TRBJ1-1
CASSLVDRLNTEAFF
TGTGCCAGCAGTTTGGTGGACAGGCTGAACACTGAAGCTTTCTTT
>TRBD1|TRBV6-2/TRBV6-3|.|TRBJ2-7
CASSFPGTAYEQYF
TGTGCCAGCAGTTTTCCCGGGACAGCCTACGAGCAGTACTTC
>.|TRBV19|few|TRBJ1-5
CASSNQGNQPQHF
TGTGCCAGTAGTAACCAGGGGAATCAGCCCCAGCATTTT
>.|TRBV5-6|.|TRBJ2-5
CASRIKQGSFEETQYF
TGTGCCAGCAGGATAAAACAGGGATCTTTTGAGGAGACCCAGTACTTC
>TRBD1|TRBV2|.|TRBJ2-7
CASSEPKTGVGYEQYF
TGTGCCAGCAGTGAACCAAAGACAGGGGTAGGTTACGAGCAGTACTTC
>TRBD2|TRBV18|.|TRBJ2-5
CASSRGLAGGPENQETQYF
TGTGCCAGCTCCCGCGGACTAGCGGGGGGGCCGGAGAACCAAGAGACCCAGTACTTC
>TRBD1|TRBV6-5|once|TRBJ2-7
CASRLDRGSYEQYF
TGTGCCAGCAGATTGGACAGGGGGAGCTACGAGCAGTACTTC
>TRBD2|TRBV7-9|.|TRBJ2-5
CAGTSGRARETQYF
TGTGCTGGGACTAGCGGGAGGGCCAGGGAGACCCAGTACTTC